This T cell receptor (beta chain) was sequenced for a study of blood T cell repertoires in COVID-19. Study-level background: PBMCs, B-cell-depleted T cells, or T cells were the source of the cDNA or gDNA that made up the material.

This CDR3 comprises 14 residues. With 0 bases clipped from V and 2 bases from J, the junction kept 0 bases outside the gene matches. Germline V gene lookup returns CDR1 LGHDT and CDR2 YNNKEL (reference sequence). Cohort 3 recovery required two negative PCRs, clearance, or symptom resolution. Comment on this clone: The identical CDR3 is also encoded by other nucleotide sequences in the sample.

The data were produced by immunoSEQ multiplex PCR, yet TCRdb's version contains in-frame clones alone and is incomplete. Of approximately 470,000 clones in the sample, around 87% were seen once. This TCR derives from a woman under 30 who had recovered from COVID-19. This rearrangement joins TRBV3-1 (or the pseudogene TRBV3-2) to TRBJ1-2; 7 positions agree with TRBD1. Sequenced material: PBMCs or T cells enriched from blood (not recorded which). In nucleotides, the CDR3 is TGTGCCAGCAGCCAAGAGGACAGGAACTATGGCTACACCTTC. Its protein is CASSQEDRNYGYTF.